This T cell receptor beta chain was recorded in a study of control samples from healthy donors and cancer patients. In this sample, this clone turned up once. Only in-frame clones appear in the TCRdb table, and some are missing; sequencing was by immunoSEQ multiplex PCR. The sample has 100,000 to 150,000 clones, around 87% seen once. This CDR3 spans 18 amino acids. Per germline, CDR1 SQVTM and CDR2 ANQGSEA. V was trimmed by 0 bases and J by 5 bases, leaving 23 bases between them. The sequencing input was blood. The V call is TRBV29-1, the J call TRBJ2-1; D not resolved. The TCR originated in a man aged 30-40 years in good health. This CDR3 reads CSVEDLVSISNLDNEQFF. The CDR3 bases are TGCAGCGTTGAAGATCTGGTAAGTATATCGAACCTTGACAATGAGCAGTTCTTC.